This T cell receptor (beta chain) was captured in a study of a mutant IDH1 vaccine in newly diagnosed glioma. Study observations and caveats: Detectable vaccine-induced immune responses arose in around 93% of patients.

The time point here: baseline, week 1 (first vaccination visit). Treatment of the sample: pre-vaccination baseline after standard-of-care therapy. Astrocytomas found in donors were new, WHO grade 3 or 4, IDH1-mutant and ATRX-lost. Remarks on this clone: What it binds is not known.

Sequencing was performed with immunoSEQ multiplex PCR; in TCRdb, only in-frame clones are kept and a portion is missing. The sample has 90,000 to 95,000 clones, 83% seen once; the top ten hold approximately 7.4%. The sequence was obtained from a woman aged 45-59 years with glioma. This material consisted of PBMCs, taken from a glioma patient treated with radiotherapy, temozolomide or both.

CDR3 region: CAWSDRNTIYF. In nucleotides, the CDR3 is TGTGCCTGGAGTGACCGAAACACCATATATTTT. The chain has TRBV30 and TRBJ1-3; no definite D call. The CDR3 length is 11 residues. Germline CDR1 is GTSNPN and CDR2 is SVGIG (reference sequence). V dropped 1 base and J dropped 5 bases, with 3 bases sitting between them.